This TCR beta chain was found in a study of T cell clonality in common variable immunodeficiency. Study results and caveats: Compared with controls, CVID subjects had fewer shared TCRbeta clones.

This table comes from immunoSEQ multiplex PCR, and its TCRdb copy is limited to in-frame clones, with some not included. The data show some 53,000 clones, none appearing only once, with 3.4% held by the ten largest. This CDR3 contains 13 residues. V gave up 6 bases and J gave up 5 bases, with 13 bases separating them. Germline V gives CDR1 MNHEY, CDR2 SVGEGT. To note about this clone: The antigen remains unidentified. Read sequence stops 3 residues before the CDR3 end, and the germline J gene provides the missing end.

Both groups were predominantly of Caucasian heritage. Blood samples were heparinized, about 5 to 9 ml per donor. The receptor was derived from a person between 18 and 75 years old in good health. The sample taken for sequencing was peripheral blood mononuclear cells. The gene calls are TRBV6-2 or TRBV6-3 and TRBJ1-2, with D tentatively TRBD1 (5 bases). The CDR3 region is CASRPRRGYGYTF. CDR3 DNA, as far as it was read: TGTGCCAGCAGGCCTAGGAGGGGTTATGGC.